The clone carrying this T cell receptor (beta chain) appeared a single time. This entry comes from a study of blood T cell repertoires in COVID-19. Germline-derived CDR1 and CDR2 are GTSNPN and SVGIG (reference sequence). This CDR3 spans 13 amino acids. The junction had 4 bases not matched to a gene; V was cut back by 5 bases and J by 0 bases. Produced via immunoSEQ multiplex PCR; TCRdb's table is partial and in-frame only. The sample carries under 90,000 clones, 70% to 80% recorded once. What was sequenced was peripheral blood. This TCR derives from a man over 45 with active or convalescent COVID-19. The chain recombines TRBV30 with TRBJ2-7; 7 bases are a match to TRBD2. The CDR3 spells CAWGRGVSYEQYF. In DNA, the CDR3 is TGTGCCTGGGGACGGGGGGTCTCCTACGAGCAGTACTTC.